Below, 26 T cell receptor beta chains from the same sample are listed, as sequenced in a study of control samples from healthy donors and cancer patients. Some clones are missing from TCRdb's copy, which holds only in-frame ones; the method was immunoSEQ multiplex PCR. The sample has 190,000 or so clones; 80% to 95% are singletons. The sample taken for sequencing was blood. All receptors come from a man aged 18 to 30 in good health.

The chain couples TRBV5-4 to TRBJ2-1, with a possible D match to TRBD2 (6 bases). Germline V gene lookup returns CDR1 SGHNT and CDR2 YYREEE (reference sequence). This CDR3 contains 17 residues. V was pared by 4 bases and J by 9 bases, with 26 bases between. CDR3 protein: CASSPGSLPQSLTEQFF. CDR3 nucleotides: TGTGCCAGCAGCCCCGGGAGCCTACCCCAGAGCTTGACTGAGCAGTTCTTC.

The chain combines TRBV9 with TRBJ2-5; 9 bases are a match to TRBD2. This CDR3 has 16 residues. Germline V CDR1 and CDR2: SGDLS, YYNGEE. The J segment lost 5 bases and the V segment lost 4 bases, leaving 12 bases of the junction unmatched. CDR3 residues: CASSTGLAGSGETQYF. The CDR3 coding sequence is TGTGCCAGCAGCACGGGACTAGCTGGCTCGGGGGAGACCCAGTACTTC. Full variable domain (rest looked up from reference TRBV9 and TRBJ2-5): DSGVTQTPKHLITATGQRVTLRCSPRSGDLSVYWYQQSLDQGLQFLIQYYNGEERAKGNILERFSAQQFPDLHSELNLSSLELGDSALYFCASSTGLAGSGETQYFGPGTRLLVL.

This clone appeared a few times. V and J are TRBV19 and TRBJ1-5; D is unclear. V was trimmed by 10 bases and J by 0 bases, leaving 22 bases between them. There are 17 residues in the CDR3. In germline, CDR1 is LNHDA, CDR2 SQIVND (reference sequence). The chain's CDR3 is CATYGGRRYYSNQPQHF. The CDR3, as DNA: TGTGCCACGTACGGCGGACGGAGATATTATAGCAATCAGCCCCAGCATTTT.

A word on this clone: A read error may account for a junction end that differs from germline. This chain uses TRBV12-5 with TRBJ2-7; 7 bases line up with TRBD1. The CDR3 covers 16 residues. CDR1 and CDR2 from the germline V gene are LGHNT and FRNRAP. This CDR3 reads CASGISDRVLSFEQYF. Here the CDR3 DNA reads TGTGCTAGTGGTATCTCAGACAGGGTTTTATCCTTCGAGCAGTACTTC.

The chain is built from TRBV2 and TRBJ2-7, with 9 bases aligning to TRBD1. The germline gives CDR1 SNHLY, CDR2 FYNNEI. The CDR3 extends over 15 amino acids. The V gene end was trimmed by 0 bases and the J gene end by 9 bases; junction bases not matched to a gene: 9. CDR3 residues: CASSEAADRGTGQYF. The CDR3 DNA follows: TGTGCCAGCAGTGAAGCGGCGGACAGGGGTACGGGGCAGTACTTC.

V and J are TRBV5-1 and TRBJ2-7; D unclear. The CDR3 loop spans 12 amino acids. Germline CDR1 and CDR2: SGHRS and YFSETQ. The germline V and J ends were trimmed by 4 bases and 0 bases, with 5 bases remaining between them. This CDR3 is CASSPSSYEQYF. The DNA for the CDR3 is TGCGCCAGCAGCCCTAGCTCCTACGAGCAGTACTTC.

The chain combines TRBV12-3 or TRBV12-4 with TRBJ1-1, with D unclear. The CDR3 consists of 12 residues. V lost 3 bases, J lost 1 base, and 3 bases lay in between. CDR3 sequence: CASSLENTEAFF. CDR3 DNA sequence: TGTGCCAGCAGTTTGGAGAACACTGAAGCTTTCTTT.

On this clone itself: The junction departs from germline at one end; a sequencing error may be responsible. The chain carries TRBV28 and TRBJ2-2; D assignment may be TRBD1 or TRBD2 (7 bases each). The germline V gene encodes CDR1 MDHEN and CDR2 SYDVKM. The CDR3 runs 13 residues. The CDR3 spells CGLGGGDTGELFF. In nucleotides, the CDR3 is TGCGGATTGGGAGGGGGCGACACCGGGGAGCTGTTTTTT.

This CDR3 reads CASSLSGYPPDRSLPAYEQYF. As DNA, the CDR3 is TGTGCCAGCAGTTTATCGGGCTACCCCCCGGACAGGTCCCTTCCGGCCTACGAGCAGTACTTC. The chain carries TRBV27 and TRBJ2-7; 7 bases match TRBD1. V was pared by 0 bases and J by 2 bases, with 22 bases of the junction left unmatched. The CDR3 covers 21 residues. Germline V gene lookup returns CDR1 MNHEY and CDR2 SMNVEV (reference sequence).

J is TRBJ1-4 and V is TRBV29-1, with unresolved D. The CDR3 runs 14 residues. V was clipped by 1 base and J by 7 bases, with 13 bases between them. Germline CDR1 is SQVTM and CDR2 is ANQGSEA. The CDR3 is CSVEADLGGEKLFF. CDR3 DNA sequence: TGCAGCGTTGAAGCCGACTTAGGTGGTGAAAAACTGTTTTTT.

This clone appeared a single time. This chain uses TRBV20-1 with TRBJ1-1, with 8 bases identical to TRBD1. The trim removed 3 bases at V and 3 bases at J, leaving 6 bases unmatched. There are 14 residues in the CDR3. Germline assignment: CDR1 DFQATT and CDR2 SNEGSKA (reference sequence). The CDR3: CSASPGGAYTEAFF. The CDR3 DNA reads TGCAGTGCTAGTCCAGGGGGCGCCTACACTGAAGCTTTCTTT.

This chain uses TRBV18 with TRBJ2-1, with D possibly matching TRBD1 (6 bases). The V gene's germline CDR1 is KGHSH and CDR2 LQKENI. This CDR3 contains 15 residues. Trimming pared 4 bases from V and 7 bases from J, leaving 17 bases between. CDR3 region: CASSLRDNDWNEQFF. Written as DNA, the CDR3 is TGTGCCAGCTCACTCCGGGACAACGATTGGAATGAGCAGTTCTTC.

The DNA for the CDR3 is TGTGCCACCAGTGAGTCACAGGGAGCCGTCTACGAGCAGTACTTC. As protein: CATSESQGAVYEQYF. The rearrangement uses TRBV24-1 and TRBJ2-7; TRBD1 might be the D (6 bases). Trimming pared 4 bases from V and 3 bases from J, leaving 15 bases between. Germline lookup yields CDR1 KGHDR and CDR2 SFDVKD. The CDR3 covers 15 residues.

The chain joins TRBV4-2 to TRBJ1-6; the D is unclear. The CDR3 has 14 residues. CDR1 is LGHNA, CDR2 YNFKEQ, per germline. Between the trimmed V and J ends, which lost 1 base and 8 bases, there was a span of 9 bases. The CDR3 reads CASSQVGTYSPLHF. In DNA form, the CDR3 reads TGTGCCAGCAGCCAAGTGGGCACATATTCACCCCTCCACTTT.

The chain joins TRBV5-4 to TRBJ1-2, with D unclear. The CDR3 extends over 17 amino acids. The V gene's germline CDR1 is SGHNT and CDR2 YYREEE (reference sequence). V was trimmed by 4 bases and J by 0 bases, leaving 19 bases between them. CDR3 in DNA: TGTGCCAGCAGCCCCCCCGAGGTGAGGCGATCTAACTATGGCTACACCTTC. Translated: CASSPPEVRRSNYGYTF.

The chain uses TRBV15 and TRBJ1-5; unclear D gene. Trimming removed 0 bases from V and 7 bases from J, with 7 bases in between. The CDR3 is 13 amino acids. Looked up from germline, CDR1 is LNHNV and CDR2 is YYDKDF (reference sequence). DNA for the CDR3: TGTGCCACCAGCAGAGATCCTACCCAGCCCCAGCATTTT. Translation: CATSRDPTQPQHF.

The chain recombines TRBV19 with TRBJ1-2; no clear D gene. CDR1 and CDR2 from the germline V gene are LNHDA and SQIVND (reference sequence). V was cut by 0 bases and J by 5 bases, with 10 bases left in between. This CDR3 has 14 residues. The chain's CDR3 is CASSIDRRMYGYTF. The CDR3 coding sequence is TGTGCCAGTAGTATAGATCGCCGGATGTATGGCTACACCTTC.

This chain uses TRBV7-2 with TRBJ1-5, with D possibly matching TRBD1 (6 bases). Germline V gene data show CDR1 as SGHTA and CDR2 as FQGNSA. V was shortened by 5 bases and J by 11 bases, with 22 bases between the two germline ends. There are 15 residues in the CDR3. The CDR3 nucleotides are TGTGCCAGCAGCGGGAAAACAGGGCCGCAATCAGCCCAGCATTTT. Residues: CASSGKTGPQSAQHF. Filled out from reference TRBV7-2 and TRBJ1-5, the complete variable domain reads GAGVSQSPSNKVTEKGKDVELRCDPISGHTALYWYRQSLGQGLEFLIYFQGNSAPDKSGLPSDRFSAERTGGSVSTLTIQRTQQEDSAVYLCASSGKTGPQSAQHFGDGTRLSIL.

The CDR3 loop reads CASSPETGPYEQYF. Here the CDR3 DNA reads TGTGCCAGCAGCCCGGAGACGGGACCCTACGAGCAGTACTTC. V usage is TRBV4-2 and J usage is TRBJ2-7; D is tentatively TRBD1 or TRBD2 (5 bases each). The CDR3 consists of 14 residues. V was pared by 4 bases and J by 2 bases, with 12 bases between. Looked up from germline, CDR1 is LGHNA and CDR2 is YNFKEQ.

The chain uses TRBV5-8 and TRBJ2-2; D gene unclear. This CDR3 spans 15 amino acids. Looked up from germline, CDR1 is SGHTS and CDR2 is YDEGEE. V was shortened by 3 bases and J by 6 bases, with 15 bases between the two germline ends. Here the CDR3 DNA reads TGTGCCAGCAGCTCGGGTTATAAGGTGGCCGGGGAGCTGTTTTTT. Its protein product is CASSSGYKVAGELFF.

The V gene is TRBV7-3, the J gene TRBJ2-1; D may correspond to TRBD1 or TRBD2 (6 bases each). In germline, CDR1 is SGHTA, CDR2 FQGTGA. V lost 4 bases, J lost 3 bases, and 16 bases lay in between. This CDR3 has 16 residues. CDR3 protein: CASSSRTGASYNEQFF. CDR3 DNA sequence: TGTGCCAGCAGCTCCCGGACGGGGGCCAGCTACAATGAGCAGTTCTTC.

This chain connects TRBV28 to TRBJ2-4, with D unresolved. Germline V gene data show CDR1 as MDHEN and CDR2 as SYDVKM. V was clipped by 7 bases and J by 0 bases, with 10 bases between them. The CDR3 has 14 amino acids. CDR3 coding DNA: TGTGCCAGCATTTCGAGCCTAGCCAAAAACATTCAGTACTTC. This gives the protein CASISSLAKNIQYF.

V gene TRBV7-8 combines with J gene TRBJ2-7, with TRBD2 matching 13 bases. V was clipped by 4 bases and J by 10 bases; unmatched bases: 4. CDR3 length: 13 residues. Germline V CDR1 and CDR2: SGHVS, FQNEAQ. CDR3 amino acids: CASSSGLAGDQYF. CDR3 nucleotides: TGTGCCAGCAGCTCCGGACTAGCGGGGGATCAGTACTTC.

CDR3 loop: CASSLGSGLAQGYTF. The CDR3 DNA is TGTGCCAGCAGCTTAGGAAGCGGTCTAGCGCAAGGCTACACCTTC. The chain couples TRBV7-9 to TRBJ1-2; no definite D call. Between the trimmed V and J ends, which lost 1 base and 8 bases, there was a span of 17 bases. The CDR3 totals 15 residues. CDR1 is SEHNR, CDR2 FQNEAQ, per germline (reference sequence).

This clone was counted only a few times. The chain is built from TRBV3-1 (or the pseudogene TRBV3-2) and TRBJ1-2, with 8 bases matching TRBD1. Unmatched junction bases numbered 9, after V lost 4 bases and J lost 8 bases. Per the germline V gene, CDR1 is LGHDT and CDR2 is YNNKEL (reference sequence). The CDR3 length is 14 residues. This CDR3 is CASSPPGQEDGYTF. CDR3 bases: TGTGCCAGCAGCCCCCCGGGACAGGAGGACGGCTACACCTTC.

This clone has a handful of counts. The chain couples TRBV19 to TRBJ1-5, with D possibly being TRBD1 (6 bases). The CDR3 loop spans 16 amino acids. Germline-derived CDR1 and CDR2 are LNHDA and SQIVND (reference sequence). V lost 9 bases and J 2 bases, leaving 20 bases between the germline ends. CDR3 protein: CASAGASSSGNQPQHF. The CDR3 nucleotides are TGTGCCAGCGCAGGGGCCTCCTCGAGCGGCAATCAGCCCCAGCATTTT.